This record looks at one T cell receptor beta chain sequence and its context. Its antigen is not known. The data were obtained in a study of radiotherapy plus CTLA-4 blockade in lung cancer. The assay was immunoSEQ multiplex PCR, and TCRdb's table has in-frame clones only and misses some. The top ten hold 2.5% to 3.5% of the sample, which has some 110,000 clones, about four fifths seen once. Notes on the study in general: Early blood T cell clone dynamics, with interferon-beta, were reported to best predict response.

V was clipped by 1 base and J by 8 bases; unmatched bases: 0. Germline V gene sequence: CDR1 SGHAT, CDR2 FQDESV (reference sequence). The CDR3 has 12 amino acids. The sequence derives from a human donor with non-small cell lung cancer that progressed on radiotherapy plus ipilimumab. Some clones in this sample may be carry-over from other donors' samples. Specimen: peripheral blood, collected from a patient treated with radiotherapy plus ipilimumab. J is TRBJ1-1 and V is TRBV11-1; TRBD1 aligns across 8 bases. CDR3: CASSLGDREAFF. The CDR3 coding sequence is TGTGCCAGCAGCTTAGGGGACAGGGAAGCTTTCTTT.